This is a list of T cell receptor beta chains from one sample in a study of T cell responses to AZD1222 COVID-19 vaccine. The table came from immunoSEQ multiplex PCR; TCRdb's copy has only in-frame clones and leaves some out. Of some 100,000 clones listed, about 91% are singletons. The starting material was peripheral blood, obtained on day 0 of AZD1222 vaccination. These receptors all stem from an adult in good health. Each CDR3 is given with its conserved first and last residue. D genes are given only for firm matches. Expanded clones are given a class, and other clones once, few, many or no size at all.

d_call	clone_size	v_call	j_call	cdr3_nt	cdr3_aa
-	-	TRBV2	TRBJ1-2	TGTGCCAGCTGCATTCGGGGGGCGGAGGGCTATGGCTACACCTTC	CASCIRGAEGYGYTF
-	-	TRBV6-5	TRBJ2-1	TGTGCCAGCAGTTACACCGGGGCAGTCCGGAATGAGCAGTTCTTC	CASSYTGAVRNEQFF
-	-	TRBV7-2	TRBJ1-5	TGTGCCAGTGATGCAGGGTGGAGCAATCAGCCCCAGCATTTT	CASDAGWSNQPQHF
TRBD1	-	TRBV3-1/TRBV3-2	TRBJ2-7	TGTGCCAGCAGCCAAGGACAGGGGGACTCCTACGAGCAGTACTTC	CASSQGQGDSYEQYF
-	-	TRBV20-1	TRBJ1-1	TGCAGTGCTAGGGGGGTCAGGACTTTCTTT	CSARGVRTFF
-	-	TRBV2	TRBJ1-5	TGTGCCAGCAGTGAAGCGCTTACAGGCGTCCAGCATTTT	CASSEALTGVQHF
-	-	TRBV5-8	TRBJ2-7	TGTGCCAGCAGCTTGGCACGGCAGGCAGGGTACGAGCAGTACTTC	CASSLARQAGYEQYF
TRBD2	-	TRBV5-4	TRBJ2-7	TGTGCCAGCAGACCAGGACTAGCGGGGGGTTACGAGCAGTACTTC	CASRPGLAGGYEQYF
TRBD1	-	TRBV6-2/TRBV6-3	TRBJ1-6	TGTGCCAGCAGTTACCAGGGGGATTCACCCCTCCACTTT	CASSYQGDSPLHF
-	-	TRBV20-1	TRBJ1-1	TGCAGTGCTAGTGCCCTCGGCAGTCCCTCGCCAGCTTTCTTT	CSASALGSPSPAFF
TRBD1	-	TRBV7-3	TRBJ1-6	TGTGCCAGCAGCCCCGGACAGGCAAATTCACCCCTCCACTTT	CASSPGQANSPLHF
-	-	TRBV4-1	TRBJ2-2	TGCGCCAGCAGCCAAGAGGCGGGGGCCCTCACCGGGGAGCTGTTTTTT	CASSQEAGALTGELFF
-	-	TRBV6-5	TRBJ1-4	TGTGCCACAAGAAAACAGGGCCTTGATGAAAAACTGTTTTTT	CATRKQGLDEKLFF
-	-	TRBV21-1	TRBJ1-1	TGTGCCAGCAGCCAACGGACAGGTGTGAACACTGAAGCTTTCTTT	CASSQRTGVNTEAFF
-	-	TRBV11-2	TRBJ1-3	TGTGCCAGCAGCGACTCACGGGAGGGTGGAAACACCATATATTTT	CASSDSREGGNTIYF
-	-	TRBV4-1	TRBJ2-2	TGCGCCAGCAGCCAAAACTCTCAGAACACCGGGGAGCTGTTTTTT	CASSQNSQNTGELFF
TRBD1	-	TRBV6-2/TRBV6-3	TRBJ1-4	TGTGCCAGCAGCCAGGGGACAGGCCGGGAAAATGAAAAACTGTTTTTT	CASSQGTGRENEKLFF
TRBD2	-	TRBV19	TRBJ2-7	TGTGCCAGTAGCGGGAGGGCCGTCCTGAGCGAGCAGTACTTC	CASSGRAVLSEQYF
-	-	TRBV19	TRBJ1-3	TGTGCCAGTAGTACGGTAGAGGCTGGAAACACCATATATTTT	CASSTVEAGNTIYF
TRBD2	-	TRBV6-5	TRBJ2-6	TGTGCCAGCAGGGGGGGGAGTTATGGGGCCAACGTCCTGACTTTC	CASRGGSYGANVLTF
TRBD1	few	TRBV5-1	TRBJ2-3	TGCGCCAGCAGCCAGGGACAGTCCACAGATACGCAGTATTTT	CASSQGQSTDTQYF
-	-	TRBV27	TRBJ2-3	TGTGCCAGCAGTGGATTTACCTTGAGCACAGATACGCAGTATTTT	CASSGFTLSTDTQYF
TRBD1	-	TRBV18	TRBJ1-3	TGTGCCAGCTCACCCCAGGGGGCTCTCGGAAACACCATATATTTT	CASSPQGALGNTIYF
-	-	TRBV27	TRBJ2-1	TGTGCCAGCAGTTTACGAGGGGTTTCCTACAATGAGCAGTTCTTC	CASSLRGVSYNEQFF
-	-	TRBV4-1	TRBJ1-2	TGCGCCAGCAGCCAAGATTGGCGGGGTCGGTACTATGGCTACACCTTC	CASSQDWRGRYYGYTF
-	-	TRBV19	TRBJ2-5	TGTGCCAGTAGTATCCTGGCAGGGGAGACCCAGTACTTC	CASSILAGETQYF
-	-	TRBV4-3	TRBJ1-6	TGCGCCAGCAGCCAAGATAACTATTCACCCCTCCACTTT	CASSQDNYSPLHF
TRBD1	-	TRBV30	TRBJ1-3	TGTGCCTGGAGTCCAGGGGGGTCTGGAAACACCATATATTTT	CAWSPGGSGNTIYF
-	-	TRBV2	TRBJ2-2	TGTGCCAGCAGTGACCCGACCAGGACCAGGGAGCTGTTTTTT	CASSDPTRTRELFF
-	-	TRBV18	TRBJ1-1	TGTGCCAGCTCACAACAGTCAAACACTGAAGCTTTCTTT	CASSQQSNTEAFF
-	few	TRBV6-5	TRBJ1-3	TGTGCCAGCAGTCTGACAGAAACTGGAAACACCATATATTTT	CASSLTETGNTIYF
-	-	TRBV11-2	TRBJ2-7	TGTGCCAGCAGCCCCAGACTTGGCGAGCAGTACTTC	CASSPRLGEQYF
-	-	TRBV28	TRBJ2-7	TGTGCCAGCAGTTTAGACGGCTCCTACGAGCAGTACTTC	CASSLDGSYEQYF
-	-	TRBV7-2	TRBJ2-1	TGTGCCAGCAGCTTAGATGGGGGCTCCTACAATGAGCAGTTCTTC	CASSLDGGSYNEQFF
TRBD2	-	TRBV19	TRBJ2-1	TGTGCCAGTAGATTCGTAGGGACTAGCGGGAGGGGCCCATGGCATGAGCAGTTCTTC	CASRFVGTSGRGPWHEQFF
TRBD2	-	TRBV27	TRBJ2-7	TGTGCCAGCAGCCCAGCGGGGGCCCTCTCCTACGAGCAGTACTTC	CASSPAGALSYEQYF
-	once	TRBV7-3	TRBJ1-2	TGTGCCAGCAGCTTAGTCGGTGTTGACCCAGTTGGAGGCTACACCTTC	CASSLVGVDPVGGYTF
-	-	TRBV29-1	TRBJ1-2	TGCAGCGCCACGGCGGGGGGCAACTATGGCTACACCTTC	CSATAGGNYGYTF
TRBD1	-	TRBV5-3	TRBJ1-1	TGTGCCAGAAGCTTAAGGGACAGCTCGAAGGACACTGAAGCTTTCTTT	CARSLRDSSKDTEAFF
-	-	TRBV2	TRBJ2-7	TGTGCCAGCAGTCCGGGACTCTCCTACGAGCAGTACTTC	CASSPGLSYEQYF
-	-	TRBV19	TRBJ1-1	TGTGCCAGCACTACCAAGGTGAACACTGAAGCTTTCTTT	CASTTKVNTEAFF
-	once	TRBV18	TRBJ1-1	TGTGCCAGCTCACTGGGACCTGAGTACACTGAAGCTTTCTTT	CASSLGPEYTEAFF
-	-	TRBV18	TRBJ2-7	TGTGCCAGCTCCCTATCCCGTGGCAGGGAGGACGAGCAGTACTTC	CASSLSRGREDEQYF
-	-	TRBV9	TRBJ2-2	TGTGCCAGCAGCGTAGCTGATGCCACCGGGGAGCTGTTTTTT	CASSVADATGELFF
-	-	TRBV12-3/TRBV12-4	TRBJ1-6	TGTGCCAGCAGGGTAACTTACAATTCACCCCTCCACTTT	CASRVTYNSPLHF
TRBD2	medium-sized	TRBV4-2	TRBJ2-7	TGTGCCAGCAGCTACGGACTAGCGGTCTCCTACGAGCAGTACTTC	CASSYGLAVSYEQYF
TRBD1	-	TRBV6-1	TRBJ1-2	TGTGCCAGCAGTGAACCGGGACAGATCCATTGGAATGGCTACACCTTC	CASSEPGQIHWNGYTF
-	-	TRBV6-5	TRBJ1-1	TGTGCCAGCAGTTTGATGGGGCCAGGGGCTGAAGCTTTCTTT	CASSLMGPGAEAFF
-	-	TRBV28	TRBJ1-5	TGTGCCAGCGGATCCCTCGTCAGGGGTGGAAATCAGCCCCAGCATTTT	CASGSLVRGGNQPQHF
-	-	TRBV4-2	TRBJ1-1	TGTGCCAGCAGCCAAGATGCGGGCCTAGGCACTGAAGCTTTCTTT	CASSQDAGLGTEAFF
-	-	TRBV4-3	TRBJ1-5	TGCGCCAGCAGCCAAGATGGGGATCAGCCCCAGCATTTT	CASSQDGDQPQHF
-	-	TRBV3-1/TRBV3-2	TRBJ2-7	TGTGCCAGCAGCCAACAAATTTACTCCTACGAGCAGTACTTC	CASSQQIYSYEQYF
TRBD1	-	TRBV5-1	TRBJ1-2	TGCGCCAGCAGCCTCGGGACAGGGCCGGGTTATGGCTACACCTTC	CASSLGTGPGYGYTF
-	-	TRBV20-1	TRBJ2-5	TGCAGTGCTAGTGGACCCCAAGAGACCCAGTACTTC	CSASGPQETQYF
-	-	TRBV7-9	TRBJ2-5	TGTGCCAGCAGCTTAGGGGGGTGGGAGACCCAGTACTTC	CASSLGGWETQYF